The text below deals with one T cell receptor (beta chain). Its antigen is currently unknown. The ends lost 1 base at V and 7 bases at J; junction bases unmatched: 1. Germline values: CDR1 SGHTA, CDR2 FQGTGA. CDR3 length equals 13 residues. The sample is drawn from a study of cytotoxic CD8 clonotypes in ibrutinib-treated CLL. About the study: Researchers reported 11 to 12 relapsed/refractory and about 15 treatment-naive patients, 17 to 18 of them IGHV unmutated. When averaged across all of the samples, the counts came to a few hundred thousand productive templates and 90,000 to 95,000 productive rearrangements.

The assay was immunoSEQ multiplex PCR, and TCRdb's table has in-frame clones only and misses some. This sample yields 110,000 to 150,000 clones, of which about 80% are seen a single time; approximately 5.1% belongs to the top ten. Overall study findings and caveats: Higher circulating CD8+ T-cell counts strongly accompanied higher baseline clonality, above age-matched healthy donors.

The sequence derives from a human donor with chronic lymphocytic leukemia. The sample was PBMCs, taken after 24 months of ibrutinib treatment. The chain is built from TRBV7-3 and TRBJ1-1; 9 bases agree with TRBD1. CDR3 sequence reads: CASSLNRGLEAFF. The CDR3 coding sequence is TGTGCCAGCAGCTTAAACAGGGGGCTTGAAGCTTTCTTT.